The next 8 T cell receptor beta chains were all read from a single sample in a study of technical replicates of blood from a handful of donors. The data were produced by immunoSEQ multiplex PCR, yet TCRdb's version contains in-frame clones alone and is incomplete. The sample holds roughly 50,000 clones, about 93% seen once. The sequenced sample was PBMCs. The source of these receptors is a human donor in good health. Some clones in this sample may be carry-over from other donors' samples.

The chain recombines TRBV7-2 with TRBJ2-5, with D possibly being TRBD2 (7 bases). Trimming cost V 5 bases and J 5 bases, with 21 bases left between them. CDR3 length: 16 residues. The germline V gene encodes CDR1 SGHTA and CDR2 FQGNSA. CDR3 residues: CASSQWRGGAEETQYF. CDR3 coding DNA: TGTGCCAGCAGCCAATGGCGTGGGGGGGCTGAGGAGACCCAGTACTTC.

CDR3 region: CASSSIMAGSEQYF. CDR3 nucleotides: TGTGCCAGCAGCTCAATAATGGCGGGTTCCGAGCAGTACTTC. V gene TRBV7-9 combines with J gene TRBJ2-7; a possible D gene is TRBD2 (5 bases). The V gene's germline CDR1 is SEHNR and CDR2 FQNEAQ (reference sequence). Trimming cost V 4 bases and J 6 bases, with 16 bases left between them. There are 14 residues in the CDR3.

This clone has a handful of counts. V and J are TRBV5-4 and TRBJ2-7; 9 nucleotides match TRBD2. CDR3 length equals 13 residues. Per the germline V gene, CDR1 is SGHNT and CDR2 is YYREEE (reference sequence). J was trimmed by 6 bases and V by 5 bases; bases with no gene match: 6. The chain's CDR3 is CASSPGREGEQYF. The CDR3 DNA reads as TGTGCCAGCAGTCCGGGGCGGGAGGGCGAGCAGTACTTC.

For the CDR3, the DNA is TGTGCCAGCAGCTTAGGAGGGGGCAAGCCCTACGAGCAGTACTTC. Translated, it gives CASSLGGGKPYEQYF. The J gene is TRBJ2-7, the V gene TRBV7-3, with TRBD1 as a possible D gene (7 bases). Trimming removed 2 bases from V and 2 bases from J, with 13 bases in between. CDR1 and CDR2 from the germline V gene are SGHTA and FQGTGA. The CDR3 runs 15 residues.

CDR3 sequence (DNA): TGTGCCAGCAGCGTCGCTGGGCAGGGGGCTTACGAGCAGTACTTC. Its translation: CASSVAGQGAYEQYF. The gene calls are TRBV13 and TRBJ2-7; 8 bases are a match to TRBD1. CDR3 length: 15 amino acids. Per the germline V gene, CDR1 is PRHDT and CDR2 is FYEKMQ (reference sequence). V shed 5 bases and J 4 bases; nucleotides not matched to a gene: 10. Full variable domain (remainder filled in from reference TRBV13 and TRBJ2-7): AAGVIQSPRHLIKEKRETATLKCYPIPRHDTVYWYQQGPGQDPQFLISFYEKMQSDKGSIPDRFSAQQFSDYHSELNMSSLELGDSALYFCASSVAGQGAYEQYFGPGTRLTVT.

The genes are TRBV9 and TRBJ2-5, with TRBD1 as a possible D gene (6 bases). V was clipped by 0 bases and J by 5 bases, with 11 bases between them. Germline V gene lookup returns CDR1 SGDLS and CDR2 YYNGEE. The CDR3 extends over 14 amino acids. Here the CDR3 DNA reads TGTGCCAGCAGCGTAGGTCAGGGGTGGGAGACCCAGTACTTC. Translating it yields CASSVGQGWETQYF.

The chain recombines TRBV5-1 with TRBJ2-1; 7 bases agree with TRBD1. The junction had 2 bases not matched to a gene; V was cut back by 4 bases and J by 10 bases. This CDR3 spans 11 amino acids. CDR1 and CDR2 (germline): SGHRS, YFSETQ. CDR3 sequence (DNA): TGCGCCAGCAGCGTGACAGGGGAGCAGTTCTTC. Residues: CASSVTGEQFF.

The chain carries TRBV30 and TRBJ1-1, with D perhaps TRBD1 (5 bases). The CDR3 totals 13 residues. V was cut by 1 base and J by 4 bases, with 10 bases left in between. The germline V gene encodes CDR1 GTSNPN and CDR2 SVGIG (reference sequence). In DNA, the CDR3 is TGTGCCTGGAGTGAAGGGGATGGCACTGAAGCTTTCTTT. Protein: CAWSEGDGTEAFF.